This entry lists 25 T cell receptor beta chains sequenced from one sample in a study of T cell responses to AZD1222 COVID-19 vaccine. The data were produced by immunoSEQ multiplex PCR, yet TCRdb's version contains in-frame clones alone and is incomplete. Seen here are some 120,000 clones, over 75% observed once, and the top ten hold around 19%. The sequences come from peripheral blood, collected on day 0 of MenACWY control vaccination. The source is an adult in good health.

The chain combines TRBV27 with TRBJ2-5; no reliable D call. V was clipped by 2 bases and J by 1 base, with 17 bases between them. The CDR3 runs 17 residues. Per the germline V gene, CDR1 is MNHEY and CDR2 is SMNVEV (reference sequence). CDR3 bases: TGTGCCAGCAGTTTAAGGTCTCCAGTACCATCCCAAGAGACCCAGTACTTC. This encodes CASSLRSPVPSQETQYF.

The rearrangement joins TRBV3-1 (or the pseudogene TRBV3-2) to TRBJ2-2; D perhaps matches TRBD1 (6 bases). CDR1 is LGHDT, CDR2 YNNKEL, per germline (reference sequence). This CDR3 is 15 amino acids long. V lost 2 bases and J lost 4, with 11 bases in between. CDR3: CASSQSRGPTGELFF. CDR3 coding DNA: TGTGCCAGCAGCCAAAGCAGGGGCCCCACCGGGGAGCTGTTTTTT.

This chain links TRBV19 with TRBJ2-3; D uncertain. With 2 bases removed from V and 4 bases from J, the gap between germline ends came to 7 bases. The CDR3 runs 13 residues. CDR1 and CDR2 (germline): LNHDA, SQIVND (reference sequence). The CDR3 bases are TGTGCCAGTAGTATACGCGGCGCAGATACGCAGTATTTT. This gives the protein CASSIRGADTQYF.

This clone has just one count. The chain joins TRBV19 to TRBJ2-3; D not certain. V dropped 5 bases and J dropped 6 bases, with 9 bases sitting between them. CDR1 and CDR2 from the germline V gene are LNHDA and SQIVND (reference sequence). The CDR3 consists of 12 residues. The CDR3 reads CASSPLSDTQYF. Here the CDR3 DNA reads TGTGCCAGTAGTCCCCTCTCGGATACGCAGTATTTT.

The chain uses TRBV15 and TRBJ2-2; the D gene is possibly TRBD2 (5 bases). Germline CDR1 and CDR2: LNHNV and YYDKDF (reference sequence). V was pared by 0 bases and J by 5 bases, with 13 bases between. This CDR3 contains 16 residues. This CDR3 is CATSRDRVLVTGELFF. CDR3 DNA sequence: TGTGCCACCAGCAGAGATCGGGTACTAGTAACCGGGGAGCTGTTTTTT.

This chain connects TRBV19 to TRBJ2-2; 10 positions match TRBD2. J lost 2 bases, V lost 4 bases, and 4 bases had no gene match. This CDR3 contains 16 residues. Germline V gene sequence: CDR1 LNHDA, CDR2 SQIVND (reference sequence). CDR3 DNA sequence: TGTGCCAGTAGTAAGTTACTAGCGGGAAACACCGGGGAGCTGTTTTTT. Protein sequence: CASSKLLAGNTGELFF.

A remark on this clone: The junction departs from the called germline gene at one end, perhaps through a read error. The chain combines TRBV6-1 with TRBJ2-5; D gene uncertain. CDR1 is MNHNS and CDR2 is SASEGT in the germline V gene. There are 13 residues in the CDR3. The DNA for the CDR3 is TGTGCCAGCAGCGAAGAAACGGCAGAGACCCAGTACTTC. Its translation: CASSEETAETQYF.

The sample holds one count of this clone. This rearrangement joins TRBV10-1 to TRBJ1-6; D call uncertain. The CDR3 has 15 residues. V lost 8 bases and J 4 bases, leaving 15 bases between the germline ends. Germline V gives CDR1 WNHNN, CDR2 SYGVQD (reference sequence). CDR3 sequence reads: CASLWRGRYNSPLHF. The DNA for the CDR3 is TGCGCCAGCCTATGGCGAGGGAGGTATAATTCACCCCTCCACTTT.

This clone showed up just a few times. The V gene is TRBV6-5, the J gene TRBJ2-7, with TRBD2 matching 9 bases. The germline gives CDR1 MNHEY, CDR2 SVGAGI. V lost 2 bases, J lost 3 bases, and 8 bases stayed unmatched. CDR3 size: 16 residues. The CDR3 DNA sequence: TGTGCCAGCAGTTACCTCAGAGCGGGAGGAGACTACGAGCAGTACTTC. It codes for CASSYLRAGGDYEQYF.

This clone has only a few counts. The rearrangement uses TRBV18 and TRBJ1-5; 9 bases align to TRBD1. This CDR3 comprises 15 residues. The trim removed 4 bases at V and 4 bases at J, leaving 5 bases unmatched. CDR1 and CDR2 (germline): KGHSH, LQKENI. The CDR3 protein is CASSQPGQGNQPQHF. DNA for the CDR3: TGTGCCAGCTCACAACCGGGACAGGGAAATCAGCCCCAGCATTTT.

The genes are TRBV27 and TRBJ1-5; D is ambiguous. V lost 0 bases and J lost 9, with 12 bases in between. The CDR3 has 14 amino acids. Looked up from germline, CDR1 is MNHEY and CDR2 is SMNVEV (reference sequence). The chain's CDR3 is CASSLSLGLGPQHF. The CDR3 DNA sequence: TGTGCCAGCAGTTTATCGCTAGGGCTGGGGCCCCAGCATTTT.

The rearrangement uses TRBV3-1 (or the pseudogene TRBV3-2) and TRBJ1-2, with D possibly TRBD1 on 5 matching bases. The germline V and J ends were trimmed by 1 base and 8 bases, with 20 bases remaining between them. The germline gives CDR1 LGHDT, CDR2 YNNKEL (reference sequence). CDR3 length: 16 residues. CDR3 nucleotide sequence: TGTGCCAGCAGCCAAGCCCCATTAAGGGGTGGCGGAGGCTACACCTTC. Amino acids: CASSQAPLRGGGGYTF.

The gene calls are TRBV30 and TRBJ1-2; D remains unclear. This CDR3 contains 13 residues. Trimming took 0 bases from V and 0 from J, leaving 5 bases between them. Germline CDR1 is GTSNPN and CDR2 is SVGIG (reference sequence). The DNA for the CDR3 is TGTGCCTGGAGTGTCACGACTAACTATGGCTACACCTTC. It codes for CAWSVTTNYGYTF.

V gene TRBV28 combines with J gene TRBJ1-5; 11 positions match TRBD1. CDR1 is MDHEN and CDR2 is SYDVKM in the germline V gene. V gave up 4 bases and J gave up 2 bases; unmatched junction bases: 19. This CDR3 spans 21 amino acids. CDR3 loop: CASSSRRDKDRGRFGNQPQHF. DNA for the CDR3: TGTGCCAGCAGTTCCCGCCGCGATAAGGACAGGGGGCGGTTTGGCAATCAGCCCCAGCATTTT.

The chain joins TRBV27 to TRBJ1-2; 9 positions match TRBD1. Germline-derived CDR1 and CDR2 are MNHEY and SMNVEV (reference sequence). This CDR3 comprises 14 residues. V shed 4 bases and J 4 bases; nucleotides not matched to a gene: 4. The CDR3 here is CASSSMDRGYGYTF. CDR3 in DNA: TGTGCCAGCAGTTCCATGGACAGGGGCTATGGCTACACCTTC.

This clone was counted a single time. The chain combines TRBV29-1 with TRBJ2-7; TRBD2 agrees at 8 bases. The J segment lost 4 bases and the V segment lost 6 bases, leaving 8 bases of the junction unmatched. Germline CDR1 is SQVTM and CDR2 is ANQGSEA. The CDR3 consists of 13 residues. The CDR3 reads CSVPTGTRYEQYF. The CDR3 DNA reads TGCAGCGTGCCCACCGGGACTAGATACGAGCAGTACTTC.

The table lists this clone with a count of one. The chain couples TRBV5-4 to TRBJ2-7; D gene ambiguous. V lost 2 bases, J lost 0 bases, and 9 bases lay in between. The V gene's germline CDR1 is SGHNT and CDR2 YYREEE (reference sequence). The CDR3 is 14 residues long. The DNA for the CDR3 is TGTGCCAGCAGCTTTTGGGGTAGCTCCTACGAGCAGTACTTC. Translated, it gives CASSFWGSSYEQYF.

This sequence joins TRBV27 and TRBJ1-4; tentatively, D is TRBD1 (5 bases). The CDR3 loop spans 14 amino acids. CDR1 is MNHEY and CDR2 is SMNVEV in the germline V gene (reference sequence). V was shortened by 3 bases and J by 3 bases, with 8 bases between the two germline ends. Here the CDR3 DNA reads TGTGCCAGCAGTTTTTCGGGGGCTAATGAAAAACTGTTTTTT. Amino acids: CASSFSGANEKLFF.

The CDR3 here is CASSPPSGNEKLFF. DNA of the CDR3: TGTGCCAGCAGCCCGCCGAGTGGAAATGAAAAACTGTTTTTT. J is TRBJ1-4 and V is TRBV11-2; D not certain. V was shortened by 5 bases and J by 5 bases, with 12 bases between the two germline ends. CDR1 is SGHAT and CDR2 is FQNNGV in the germline V gene. The CDR3 sequence is 14 residues long.

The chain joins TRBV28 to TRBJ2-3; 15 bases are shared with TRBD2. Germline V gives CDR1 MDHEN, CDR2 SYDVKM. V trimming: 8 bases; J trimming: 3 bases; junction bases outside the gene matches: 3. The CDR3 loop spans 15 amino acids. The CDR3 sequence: CASGGLAGGTDTQYF. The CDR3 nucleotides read TGTGCCAGCGGAGGACTAGCGGGAGGGACAGATACGCAGTATTTT.

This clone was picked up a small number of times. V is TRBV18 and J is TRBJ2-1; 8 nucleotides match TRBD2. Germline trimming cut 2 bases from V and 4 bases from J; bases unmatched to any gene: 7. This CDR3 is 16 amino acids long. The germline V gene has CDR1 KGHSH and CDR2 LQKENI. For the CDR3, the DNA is TGTGCCAGCTCACCAAGAGGCGGGAGGCGATACAATGAGCAGTTCTTC. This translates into CASSPRGGRRYNEQFF.

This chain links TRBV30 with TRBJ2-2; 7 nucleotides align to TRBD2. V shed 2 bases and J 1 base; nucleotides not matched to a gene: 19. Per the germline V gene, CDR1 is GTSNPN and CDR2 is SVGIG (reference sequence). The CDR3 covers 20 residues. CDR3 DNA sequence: TGTGCCTGGAGTCCACCCTTCCACGGAGTAGCGGGCCTGAACACCGGGGAGCTGTTTTTT. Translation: CAWSPPFHGVAGLNTGELFF.

DNA of the CDR3: TGTGCCAGCAATCGCCAGGGGAACCAAGAGACCCAGTACTTC. Encoded protein: CASNRQGNQETQYF. The chain carries TRBV6-5 and TRBJ2-5; D is possibly TRBD1 (6 bases). The V gene lost 7 bases and the J gene lost 0 bases, with 12 bases spanning the gap. The CDR3 extends over 14 amino acids. In germline, CDR1 is MNHEY, CDR2 SVGAGI.

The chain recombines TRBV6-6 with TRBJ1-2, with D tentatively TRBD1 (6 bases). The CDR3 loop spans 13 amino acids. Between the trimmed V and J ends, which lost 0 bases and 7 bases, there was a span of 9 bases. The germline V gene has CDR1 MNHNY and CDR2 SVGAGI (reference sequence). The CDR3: CASSYSRGSGYTF. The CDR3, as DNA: TGTGCCAGCAGTTACTCCAGGGGCTCTGGCTACACCTTC.

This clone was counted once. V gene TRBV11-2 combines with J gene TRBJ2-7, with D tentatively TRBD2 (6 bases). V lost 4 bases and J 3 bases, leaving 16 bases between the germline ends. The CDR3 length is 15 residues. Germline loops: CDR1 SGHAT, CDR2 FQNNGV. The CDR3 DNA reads TGTGCCAGCAGCTCCATATCGGGACTTAGCTACGAGCAGTACTTC. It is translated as CASSSISGLSYEQYF.